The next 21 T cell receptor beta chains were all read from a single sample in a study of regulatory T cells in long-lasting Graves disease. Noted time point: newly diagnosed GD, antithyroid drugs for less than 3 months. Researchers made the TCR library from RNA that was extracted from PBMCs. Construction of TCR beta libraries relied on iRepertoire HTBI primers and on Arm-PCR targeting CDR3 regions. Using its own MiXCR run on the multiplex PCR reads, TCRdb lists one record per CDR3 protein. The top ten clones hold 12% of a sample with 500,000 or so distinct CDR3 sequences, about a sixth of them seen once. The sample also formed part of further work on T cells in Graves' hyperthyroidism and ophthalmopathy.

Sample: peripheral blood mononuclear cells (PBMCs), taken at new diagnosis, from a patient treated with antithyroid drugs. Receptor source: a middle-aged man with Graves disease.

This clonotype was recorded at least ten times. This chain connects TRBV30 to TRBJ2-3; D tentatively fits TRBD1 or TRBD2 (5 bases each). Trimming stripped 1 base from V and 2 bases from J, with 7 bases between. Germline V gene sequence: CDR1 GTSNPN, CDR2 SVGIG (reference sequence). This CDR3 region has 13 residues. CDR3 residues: CAWSGGITDTQYF. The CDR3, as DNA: TGTGCCTGGAGTGGGGGGATCACAGATACGCAGTATTTT.

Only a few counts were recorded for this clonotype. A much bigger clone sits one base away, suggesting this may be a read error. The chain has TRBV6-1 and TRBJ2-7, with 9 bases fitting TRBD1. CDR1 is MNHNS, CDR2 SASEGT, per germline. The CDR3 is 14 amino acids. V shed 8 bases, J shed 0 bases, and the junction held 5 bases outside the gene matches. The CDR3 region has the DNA TGTGCCAGCGCTTTGGGACAGGGCTCCTACGAGCAGTACTTC. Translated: CASALGQGSYEQYF.

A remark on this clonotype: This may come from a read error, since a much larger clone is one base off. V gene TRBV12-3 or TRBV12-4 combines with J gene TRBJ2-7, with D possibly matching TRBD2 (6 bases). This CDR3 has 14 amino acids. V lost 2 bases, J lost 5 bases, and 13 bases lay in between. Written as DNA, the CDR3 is TGTGCCAGCAGTTTATTAGCGGATTCCCACGAGCAGTACTTC. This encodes CASSLLADSHEQYF.

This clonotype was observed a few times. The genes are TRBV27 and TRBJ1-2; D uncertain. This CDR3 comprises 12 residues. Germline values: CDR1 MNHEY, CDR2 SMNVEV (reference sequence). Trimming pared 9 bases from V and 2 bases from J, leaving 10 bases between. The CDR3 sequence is CASYEGNYGYTF. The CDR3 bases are TGTGCCAGTTACGAGGGAAACTATGGCTACACCTTC.

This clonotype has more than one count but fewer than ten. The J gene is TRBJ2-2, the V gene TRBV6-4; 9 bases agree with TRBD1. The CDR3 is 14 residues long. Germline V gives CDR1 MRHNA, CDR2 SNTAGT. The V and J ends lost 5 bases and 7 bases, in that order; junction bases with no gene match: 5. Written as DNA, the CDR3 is TGTGCCAGCAGTCAAACAGGGGGCGGCGGGGAGCTGTTTTTT. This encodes CASSQTGGGGELFF.

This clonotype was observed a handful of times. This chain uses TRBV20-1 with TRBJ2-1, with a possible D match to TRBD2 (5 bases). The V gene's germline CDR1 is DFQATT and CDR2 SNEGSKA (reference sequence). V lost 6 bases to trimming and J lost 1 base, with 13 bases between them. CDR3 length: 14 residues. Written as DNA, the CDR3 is TGCAGTGCCATTCCAAGCGGATCCTACAATGAGCAGTTCTTC. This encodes CSAIPSGSYNEQFF.

CDR3 sequence: CASSSTGASSGANVLTF. Here the CDR3 DNA reads TGTGCCAGCAGCTCCACAGGGGCGAGCTCTGGGGCCAACGTCCTGACTTTC. The chain combines TRBV7-9 with TRBJ2-6; 7 nucleotides align to TRBD1. Germline loops: CDR1 SEHNR, CDR2 FQNEAQ (reference sequence). After removal of 4 bases from V and 0 bases from J, the junction contained 6 bases not matched to a gene. This CDR3 spans 17 amino acids.

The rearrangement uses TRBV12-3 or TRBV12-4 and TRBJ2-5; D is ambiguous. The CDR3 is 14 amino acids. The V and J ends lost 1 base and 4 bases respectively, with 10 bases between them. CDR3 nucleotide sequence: TGTGCCAGCAGTTTAGAGGGCAGCATAGAGACCCAGTACTTC. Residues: CASSLEGSIETQYF.

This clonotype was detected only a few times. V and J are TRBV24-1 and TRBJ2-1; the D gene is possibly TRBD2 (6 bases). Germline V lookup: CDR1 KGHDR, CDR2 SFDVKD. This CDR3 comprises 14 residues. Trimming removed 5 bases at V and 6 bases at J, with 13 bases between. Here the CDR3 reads CATSAPTRGNEQFF. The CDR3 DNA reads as TGTGCCACCAGTGCCCCGACTAGGGGCAATGAGCAGTTCTTC.

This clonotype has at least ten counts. As DNA, the CDR3 is TGTGCCAGCAGCTCTTTAGCGTATGCCTACAATGAGCAGTTCTTC. Protein product: CASSSLAYAYNEQFF. V gene TRBV11-2 combines with J gene TRBJ2-1; D may be TRBD2 (5 bases). Deletions cut 4 bases from V and 2 bases from J, with 12 bases between. CDR3 length equals 15 residues. Germline loops: CDR1 SGHAT, CDR2 FQNNGV.

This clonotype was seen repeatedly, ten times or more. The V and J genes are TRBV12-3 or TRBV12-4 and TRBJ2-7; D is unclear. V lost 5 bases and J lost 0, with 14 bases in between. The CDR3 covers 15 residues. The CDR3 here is CASSLGRPSSYEQYF. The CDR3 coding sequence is TGTGCCAGCAGTCTTGGGCGGCCGAGCTCCTACGAGCAGTACTTC.

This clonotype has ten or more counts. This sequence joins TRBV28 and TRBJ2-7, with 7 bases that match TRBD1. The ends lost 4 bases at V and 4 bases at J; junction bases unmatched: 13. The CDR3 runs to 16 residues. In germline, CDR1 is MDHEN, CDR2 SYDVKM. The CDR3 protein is CASSSKTGPGPYEQYF. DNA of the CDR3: TGTGCCAGCAGTTCCAAGACAGGGCCAGGACCATACGAGCAGTACTTC.

The CDR3 here is CASSLGETSGSTSYNEQFF. The CDR3 DNA is TGTGCCAGCAGCTTAGGGGAGACTAGCGGGAGTACGTCCTACAATGAGCAGTTCTTC. V gene TRBV7-9 combines with J gene TRBJ2-1; TRBD2 aligns across 12 bases. Trimming removed 1 base from V and 1 base from J; junction bases left unmatched: 8. Germline loops: CDR1 SEHNR, CDR2 FQNEAQ (reference sequence). The CDR3 totals 19 residues.

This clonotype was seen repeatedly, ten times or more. CDR3 DNA sequence: TGCGCCAGCAGCCCCCCGGAGGCGGGTGGCTACACCTTC. This sequence encodes CASSPPEAGGYTF. The chain joins TRBV5-1 to TRBJ1-2; D gene ambiguous. Germline lookup yields CDR1 SGHRS and CDR2 YFSETQ. The CDR3 length is 13 residues. Trimming cost V 4 bases and J 7 bases, with 14 bases left between them.

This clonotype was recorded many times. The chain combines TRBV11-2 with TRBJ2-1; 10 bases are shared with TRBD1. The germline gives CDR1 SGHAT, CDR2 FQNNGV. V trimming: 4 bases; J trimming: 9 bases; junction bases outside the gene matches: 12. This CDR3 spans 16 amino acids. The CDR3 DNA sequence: TGTGCCAGCAGCTCCTGGACAGGGGGAAGTCTGCTTGAGCAGTTCTTC. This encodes CASSSWTGGSLLEQFF.

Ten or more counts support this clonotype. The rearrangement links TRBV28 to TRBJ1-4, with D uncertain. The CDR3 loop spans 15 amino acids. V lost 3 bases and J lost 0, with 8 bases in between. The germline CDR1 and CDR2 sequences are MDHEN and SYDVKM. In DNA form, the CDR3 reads TGTGCCAGCAGTTTTAGGGAGACAACTAATGAAAAACTGTTTTTT. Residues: CASSFRETTNEKLFF.

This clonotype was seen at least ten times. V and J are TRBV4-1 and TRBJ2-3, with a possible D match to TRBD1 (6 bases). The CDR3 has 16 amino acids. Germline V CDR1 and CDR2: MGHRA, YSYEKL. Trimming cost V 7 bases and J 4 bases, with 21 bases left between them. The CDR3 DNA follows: TGCGCCAGCACCGCAACTACGGCAGGGGTTCCAGATACGCAGTATTTT. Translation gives CASTATTAGVPDTQYF.

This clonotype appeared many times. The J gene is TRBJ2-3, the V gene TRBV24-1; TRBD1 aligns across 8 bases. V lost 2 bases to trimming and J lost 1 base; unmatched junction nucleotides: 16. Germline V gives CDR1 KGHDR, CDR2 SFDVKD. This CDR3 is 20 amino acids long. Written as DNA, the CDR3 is TGTGCCACCAGTGATTCCCTCGCCCCGGGGACAGGATTTGGCACAGATACGCAGTATTTT. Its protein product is CATSDSLAPGTGFGTDTQYF.

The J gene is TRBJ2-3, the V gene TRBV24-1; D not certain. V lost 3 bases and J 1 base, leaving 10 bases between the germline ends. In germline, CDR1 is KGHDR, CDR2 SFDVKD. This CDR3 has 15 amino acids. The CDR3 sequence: CATSDATRRTDTQYF. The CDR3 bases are TGTGCCACCAGTGATGCAACTCGTCGCACAGATACGCAGTATTTT.

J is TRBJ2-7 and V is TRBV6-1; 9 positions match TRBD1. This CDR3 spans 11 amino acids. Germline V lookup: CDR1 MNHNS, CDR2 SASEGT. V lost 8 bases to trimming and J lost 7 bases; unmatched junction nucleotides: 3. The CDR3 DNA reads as TGTGCCAGCGGGACAGGGTGGGAGCAGTACTTC. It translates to CASGTGWEQYF.

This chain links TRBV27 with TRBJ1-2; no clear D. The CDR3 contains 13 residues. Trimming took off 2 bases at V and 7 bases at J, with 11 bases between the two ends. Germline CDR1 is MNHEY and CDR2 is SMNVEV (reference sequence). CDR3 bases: TGTGCCAGCAGTTTAGGCGGGAAGCGTGGCTACACCTTC. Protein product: CASSLGGKRGYTF.